These 4 T cell receptor beta chains originate from one sample sequenced in a study of blood T cell repertoires in COVID-19. Clones were sequenced by immunoSEQ multiplex PCR, and TCRdb holds only the in-frame ones, with some missing. The table shows approximately 250,000 clones, with 65% to 90% occurring only once. Sequenced sample: peripheral blood. Every receptor here comes from a woman aged 50 to 65 with acute or convalescent COVID-19.

V gene TRBV2 combines with J gene TRBJ2-7; possible D gene TRBD2, 5 bases. The ends were cut back, 6 bases at V and 5 bases at J, with 20 bases in the middle. CDR3 length: 15 residues. Germline loops: CDR1 SNHLY, CDR2 FYNNEI. The CDR3 DNA follows: TGTGCCAGCAGCCGAAGCGGCGGAATCAGGAACGAGCAGTACTTC. Protein: CASSRSGGIRNEQYF.

The V and J genes are TRBV19 and TRBJ2-2; no clear D gene. The CDR3 consists of 13 residues. Per germline, CDR1 LNHDA and CDR2 SQIVND (reference sequence). V was pared by 3 bases and J by 7 bases, with 9 bases between. The CDR3 bases are TGTGCCAGTAGTATCCAACAGTACGGGGAGCTGTTTTTT. Protein sequence: CASSIQQYGELFF.

For this clone: Other DNA sequences from this sample encode an identical CDR3 as well. The gene calls are TRBV6-1 and TRBJ1-5; a possible D gene is TRBD1 (6 bases). Looked up from germline, CDR1 is MNHNS and CDR2 is SASEGT. The length of the CDR3 is 15 residues. V was clipped by 0 bases and J by 6 bases, with 12 bases between them. CDR3 loop: CASSEASGGRQPQHF. The DNA of the CDR3 is TGTGCCAGCAGTGAAGCGAGCGGGGGGCGTCAGCCCCAGCATTTT.

V is TRBV4-1 and J is TRBJ1-4; D is uncertain. This CDR3 region has 17 residues. CDR1 and CDR2 (germline): MGHRA, YSYEKL. V lost 1 base, J lost 5 bases, and 17 bases lay in between. The CDR3 coding sequence is TGCGCCAGCAGCCAAGTTAGGTCCCCCGCCGGGAATGAAAAACTGTTTTTT. This translates into CASSQVRSPAGNEKLFF.